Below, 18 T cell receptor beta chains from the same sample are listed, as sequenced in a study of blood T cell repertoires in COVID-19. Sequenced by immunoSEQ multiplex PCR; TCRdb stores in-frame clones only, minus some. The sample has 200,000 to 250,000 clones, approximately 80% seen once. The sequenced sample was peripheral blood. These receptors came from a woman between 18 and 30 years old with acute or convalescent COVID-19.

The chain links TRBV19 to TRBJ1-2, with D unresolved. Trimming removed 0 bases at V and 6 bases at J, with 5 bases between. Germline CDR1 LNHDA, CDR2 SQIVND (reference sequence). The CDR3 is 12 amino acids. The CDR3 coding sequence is TGTGCCAGTAGTATAGAGAGGCATGGCTACACCTTC. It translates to CASSIERHGYTF.

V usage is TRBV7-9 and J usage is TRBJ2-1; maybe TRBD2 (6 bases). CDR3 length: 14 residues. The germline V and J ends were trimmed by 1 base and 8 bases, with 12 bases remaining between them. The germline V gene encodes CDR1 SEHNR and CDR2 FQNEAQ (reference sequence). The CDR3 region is CASSLVTREDEQFF. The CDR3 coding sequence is TGTGCCAGCAGCTTAGTTACCAGGGAGGATGAGCAGTTCTTC.

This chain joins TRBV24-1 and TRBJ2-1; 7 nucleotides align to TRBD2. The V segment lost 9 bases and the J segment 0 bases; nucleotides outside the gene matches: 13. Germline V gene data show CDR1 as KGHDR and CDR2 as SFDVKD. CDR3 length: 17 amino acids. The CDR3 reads CATSNGGTGGSYNEQFF. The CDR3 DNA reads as TGTGCCACCTCGAACGGCGGCACGGGAGGCTCCTACAATGAGCAGTTCTTC.

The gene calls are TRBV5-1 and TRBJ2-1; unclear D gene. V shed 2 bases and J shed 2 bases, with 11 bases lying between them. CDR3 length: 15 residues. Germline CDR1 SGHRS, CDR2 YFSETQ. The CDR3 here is CASSFSSNPYNEQFF. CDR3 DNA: TGCGCCAGCAGCTTTAGTAGTAATCCCTACAATGAGCAGTTCTTC.

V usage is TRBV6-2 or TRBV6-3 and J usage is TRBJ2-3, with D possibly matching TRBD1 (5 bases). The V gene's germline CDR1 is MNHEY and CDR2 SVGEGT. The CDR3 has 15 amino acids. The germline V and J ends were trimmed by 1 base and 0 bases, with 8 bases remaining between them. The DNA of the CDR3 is TGTGCCAGCAGTTACTTTGGGGCTAGCACAGATACGCAGTATTTT. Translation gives CASSYFGASTDTQYF.

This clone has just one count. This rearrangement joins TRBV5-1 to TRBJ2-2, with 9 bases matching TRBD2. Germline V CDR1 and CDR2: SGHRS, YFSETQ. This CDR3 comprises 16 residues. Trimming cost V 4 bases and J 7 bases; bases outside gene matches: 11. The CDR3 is CASSLLSGRRNGELFF. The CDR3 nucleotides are TGCGCCAGCAGCCTCCTTAGCGGGAGAAGGAACGGGGAGCTGTTTTTT.

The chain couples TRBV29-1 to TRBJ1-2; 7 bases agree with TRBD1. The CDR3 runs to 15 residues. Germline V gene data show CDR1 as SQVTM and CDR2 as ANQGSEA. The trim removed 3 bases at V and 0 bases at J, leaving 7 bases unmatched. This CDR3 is CSVDTQGGPNYGYTF. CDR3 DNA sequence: TGCAGCGTTGATACCCAGGGGGGACCTAACTATGGCTACACCTTC.

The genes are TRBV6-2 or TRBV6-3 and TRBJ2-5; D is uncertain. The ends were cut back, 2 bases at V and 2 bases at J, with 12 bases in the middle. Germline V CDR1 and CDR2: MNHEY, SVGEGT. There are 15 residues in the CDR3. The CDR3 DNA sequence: TGTGCCAGCAGTTACCTACTCAGCGTACAAGAGACCCAGTACTTC. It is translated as CASSYLLSVQETQYF.

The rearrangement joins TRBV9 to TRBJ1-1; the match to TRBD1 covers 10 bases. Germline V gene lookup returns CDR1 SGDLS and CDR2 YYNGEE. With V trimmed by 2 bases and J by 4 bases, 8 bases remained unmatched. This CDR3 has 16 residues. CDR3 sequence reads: CASSVGSGTGVTEAFF. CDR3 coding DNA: TGTGCCAGCAGCGTGGGATCCGGGACAGGGGTCACTGAAGCTTTCTTT. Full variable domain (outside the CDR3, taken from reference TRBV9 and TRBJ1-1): DSGVTQTPKHLITATGQRVTLRCSPRSGDLSVYWYQQSLDQGLQFLIQYYNGEERAKGNILERFSAQQFPDLHSELNLSSLELGDSALYFCASSVGSGTGVTEAFFGQGTRLTVV.

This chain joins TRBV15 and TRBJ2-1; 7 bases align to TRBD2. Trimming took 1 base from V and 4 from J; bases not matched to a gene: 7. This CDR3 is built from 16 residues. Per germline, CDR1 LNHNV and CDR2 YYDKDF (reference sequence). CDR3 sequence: CATSRGSGGLYNEQFF. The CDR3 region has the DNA TGTGCCACCAGCAGAGGTTCGGGAGGTTTGTACAATGAGCAGTTCTTC.

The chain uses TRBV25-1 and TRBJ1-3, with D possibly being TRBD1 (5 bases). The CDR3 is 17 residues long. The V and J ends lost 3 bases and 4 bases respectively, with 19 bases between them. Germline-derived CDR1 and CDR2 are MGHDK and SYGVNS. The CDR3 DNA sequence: TGTGCCAGCAGTGAGTCGGTCCAGGGCCTTTGGGGAAACACCATATATTTT. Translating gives CASSESVQGLWGNTIYF.

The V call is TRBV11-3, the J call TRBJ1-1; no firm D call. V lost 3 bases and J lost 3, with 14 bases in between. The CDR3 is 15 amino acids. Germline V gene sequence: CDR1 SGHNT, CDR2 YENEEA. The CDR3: CASSLIQTIDTEAFF. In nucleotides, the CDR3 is TGTGCCAGCAGCTTGATACAGACGATTGACACTGAAGCTTTCTTT. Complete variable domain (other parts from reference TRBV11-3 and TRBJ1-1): EAGVVQSPRYKIIEKKQPVAFWCNPISGHNTLYWYLQNLGQGPELLIRYENEEAVDDSQLPKDRFSAERLKGVDSTLKIQPAELGDSAVYLCASSLIQTIDTEAFFGQGTRLTVV.

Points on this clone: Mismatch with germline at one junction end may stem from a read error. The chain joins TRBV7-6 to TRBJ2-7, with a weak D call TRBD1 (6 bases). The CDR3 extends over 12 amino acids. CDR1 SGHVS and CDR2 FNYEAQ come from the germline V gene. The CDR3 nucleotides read TGTGCCAGCAGCTTAGTGACAGGATCGCCTTCCTTC. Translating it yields CASSLVTGSPSF.

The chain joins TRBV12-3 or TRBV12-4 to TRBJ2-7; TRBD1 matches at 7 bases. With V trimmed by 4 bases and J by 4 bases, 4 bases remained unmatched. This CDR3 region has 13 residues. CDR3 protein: CASSSQQGYEQYF. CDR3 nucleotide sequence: TGTGCCAGCAGTTCCCAACAGGGGTACGAGCAGTACTTC.

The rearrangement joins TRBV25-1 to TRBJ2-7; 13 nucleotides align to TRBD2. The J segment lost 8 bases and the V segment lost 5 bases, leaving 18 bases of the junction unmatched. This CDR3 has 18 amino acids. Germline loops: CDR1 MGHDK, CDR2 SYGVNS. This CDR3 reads CASSPERLGLAGDVQQYF. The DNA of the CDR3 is TGTGCCAGCAGTCCCGAACGACTAGGACTAGCGGGGGATGTGCAGCAGTACTTC.

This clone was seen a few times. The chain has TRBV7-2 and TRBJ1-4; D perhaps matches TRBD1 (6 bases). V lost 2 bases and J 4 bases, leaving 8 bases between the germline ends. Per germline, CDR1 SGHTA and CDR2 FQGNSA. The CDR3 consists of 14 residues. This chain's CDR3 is CASSLRQDNEKLFF. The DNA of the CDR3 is TGTGCCAGCAGCTTACGACAGGATAATGAAAAACTGTTTTTT.

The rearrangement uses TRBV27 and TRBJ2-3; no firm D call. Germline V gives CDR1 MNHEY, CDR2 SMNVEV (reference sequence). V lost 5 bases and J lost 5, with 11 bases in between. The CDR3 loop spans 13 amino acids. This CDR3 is CASSQLSVDTQYF. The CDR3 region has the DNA TGTGCCAGCAGTCAACTATCGGTAGATACGCAGTATTTT.

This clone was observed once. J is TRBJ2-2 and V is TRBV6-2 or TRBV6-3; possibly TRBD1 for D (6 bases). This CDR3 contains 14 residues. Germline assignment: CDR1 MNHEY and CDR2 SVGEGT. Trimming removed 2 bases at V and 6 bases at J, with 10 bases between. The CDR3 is CASSYTGYAGELFF. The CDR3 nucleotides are TGTGCCAGCAGTTACACAGGGTACGCCGGGGAGCTGTTTTTT.